One sample yielded the 16 T cell receptor beta chains listed below, sequenced in a study of STAT5B mutations in CD4+ large granular lymphocyte leukemia. Profiling relied on immunoSEQ multiplex PCR, and the TCRdb table lists in-frame clones only, not all of them. In the table there are about 45,000 clones, around 85% of which are singletons. Sequenced sample: CD4+ T cells from blood buffy coats. The receptor set was obtained from a human donor in good health.

The chain uses TRBV2 and TRBJ1-1; the D gene is possibly TRBD1 (6 bases). Trimming removed 4 bases at V and 4 bases at J, with 10 bases between. Germline V gene data show CDR1 as SNHLY and CDR2 as FYNNEI. CDR3 length equals 13 residues. DNA of the CDR3: TGTGCCAGCAGTGGGCAGGGGAGCACTGAAGCTTTCTTT. It specifies CASSGQGSTEAFF.

V and J are TRBV11-2 and TRBJ2-7; the D gene is possibly TRBD2 (6 bases). V was clipped by 1 base and J by 2 bases, with 9 bases between them. The CDR3 loop spans 14 amino acids. In germline, CDR1 is SGHAT, CDR2 FQNNGV. The CDR3 region is CASSLVSGAYEQYF. CDR3 DNA: TGTGCCAGCAGCTTAGTGTCGGGAGCCTACGAGCAGTACTTC. Full variable domain (remainder filled in from reference TRBV11-2 and TRBJ2-7): EAGVAQSPRYKIIEKRQSVAFWCNPISGHATLYWYQQILGQGPKLLIQFQNNGVVDDSQLPKDRFSAERLKGVDSTLKIQPAKLEDSAVYLCASSLVSGAYEQYFGPGTRLTVT.

In regard to this clone: The same CDR3 is also encoded by other DNA sequences in this sample. DNA for the CDR3: TGTGCCTGGAGTGTGCGTGGGGATCAGCCCCAGCATTTT. Translating gives CAWSVRGDQPQHF. The chain joins TRBV30 to TRBJ1-5; D unresolved. CDR1 GTSNPN and CDR2 SVGIG come from the germline V gene (reference sequence). Trimming took 0 bases from V and 5 from J, leaving 8 bases between them. The CDR3 has 13 amino acids.

The chain uses TRBV20-1 and TRBJ1-2; TRBD1 is a possible D gene (5 bases). Trimming removed 3 bases from V and 8 bases from J, with 10 bases in between. The CDR3 is 11 amino acids. The germline gives CDR1 DFQATT, CDR2 SNEGSKA (reference sequence). The CDR3 DNA follows: TGCAGTGCTAGTGTGGGGCCAGGCTACACCTTC. Its translation is CSASVGPGYTF.

This chain uses TRBV11-2 with TRBJ2-3; 9 nucleotides line up with TRBD2. The CDR3 is 15 residues long. Germline V lookup: CDR1 SGHAT, CDR2 FQNNGV. V lost 5 bases and J lost 6; bases outside the gene matches: 9. The CDR3 sequence is CASSTPGLAADTQYF. The CDR3 bases are TGTGCCAGCAGCACGCCGGGACTAGCTGCGGATACGCAGTATTTT. Full variable domain (missing parts from reference TRBV11-2 and TRBJ2-3): EAGVAQSPRYKIIEKRQSVAFWCNPISGHATLYWYQQILGQGPKLLIQFQNNGVVDDSQLPKDRFSAERLKGVDSTLKIQPAKLEDSAVYLCASSTPGLAADTQYFGPGTRLTVL.

Only one count was recorded for this clone. V and J are TRBV7-9 and TRBJ2-7; possibly TRBD1 for D (5 bases). The CDR3 has 13 residues. Germline-derived CDR1 and CDR2 are SEHNR and FQNEAQ (reference sequence). V was trimmed by 1 base and J by 3 bases, leaving 7 bases between them. The CDR3 nucleotides are TGTGCCAGCAGCTTAGGGGGCCTCTACGAGCAGTACTTC. Residues: CASSLGGLYEQYF.

V and J are TRBV4-3 and TRBJ1-6, with 8 bases lining up with TRBD1. The CDR3 contains 15 residues. The V gene end was trimmed by 1 base and the J gene end by 10 bases; junction bases not matched to a gene: 6. Germline V gene sequence: CDR1 LGHNA, CDR2 YSLEER. The CDR3 protein is CASSQGLRGRSPLHF. The CDR3 nucleotides read TGCGCCAGCAGCCAAGGGCTCAGGGGGCGATCACCCCTCCACTTT.

The chain carries TRBV28 and TRBJ1-4; D ambiguous. Between the trimmed V and J ends, which lost 4 bases and 8 bases, there was a span of 8 bases. Germline-derived CDR1 and CDR2 are MDHEN and SYDVKM. This CDR3 has 12 amino acids. CDR3 sequence: CASSSLNEKLFF. CDR3 sequence (DNA): TGTGCCAGCAGTTCACTTAACGAAAAACTGTTTTTT.

The chain links TRBV28 to TRBJ2-7; 10 nucleotides agree with TRBD2. There are 14 residues in the CDR3. V shed 2 bases, J shed 6 bases, and the junction held 4 bases outside the gene matches. Germline V CDR1 and CDR2: MDHEN, SYDVKM. The CDR3 nucleotides read TGTGCCAGCAGTTTAGTCCAGCGGGAGGGCGAGCAGTACTTC. It encodes CASSLVQREGEQYF.

The rearrangement joins TRBV5-8 to TRBJ2-7; tentatively, D is TRBD1 (6 bases). V lost 5 bases, J lost 3 bases, and 12 bases lay in between. CDR1 and CDR2 from the germline V gene are SGHTS and YDEGEE. CDR3 length equals 13 residues. The CDR3 sequence is CASSRDTHYEQYF. Written as DNA, the CDR3 is TGTGCCAGCAGTCGGGACACCCACTACGAGCAGTACTTC.

This chain connects TRBV7-9 to TRBJ2-5; D remains ambiguous. The V end was cut by 5 bases, the J end by 5 bases, with 6 bases between. The CDR3 totals 11 residues. CDR1 is SEHNR and CDR2 is FQNEAQ in the germline V gene (reference sequence). The CDR3 loop is CASSTGETQYF. For the CDR3, the DNA is TGTGCCAGCAGCACCGGGGAGACCCAGTACTTC.

The J gene is TRBJ1-5, the V gene TRBV5-6; 9 nucleotides align to TRBD1. This CDR3 is 17 amino acids long. V lost 4 bases, J lost 2 bases, and 10 bases stayed unmatched. Germline CDR1 and CDR2: SGHDT and YYEEEE. The CDR3: CASSMHRGLEGNQPQHF. CDR3 DNA sequence: TGTGCCAGCAGCATGCACAGGGGGCTTGAAGGCAATCAGCCCCAGCATTTT.

This chain links TRBV6-6 with TRBJ2-1; TRBD2 is a possible D gene (6 bases). Trimming took off 0 bases at V and 10 bases at J, with 13 bases between the two ends. Germline CDR1 MNHNY, CDR2 SVGAGI (reference sequence). The CDR3 contains 14 residues. In DNA, the CDR3 is TGTGCCAGCAGTTACTCCCCTAGCGAGCCCGAGCAGTTCTTC. As protein: CASSYSPSEPEQFF.

V gene TRBV4-1 combines with J gene TRBJ2-7, with 7 bases matching TRBD2. With V trimmed by 4 bases and J by 3 bases, 12 bases remained unmatched. The CDR3 has 16 residues. Germline V lookup: CDR1 MGHRA, CDR2 YSYEKL. CDR3 amino acids: CASSPPGASGRYEQYF. The CDR3 nucleotides read TGCGCCAGCAGCCCACCCGGGGCTAGCGGCCGCTACGAGCAGTACTTC.

The chain recombines TRBV4-2 with TRBJ1-2; tentative D call: TRBD1 (6 bases). The germline V gene encodes CDR1 LGHNA and CDR2 YNFKEQ. This CDR3 contains 13 residues. V lost 1 base and J 7 bases, leaving 10 bases between the germline ends. The CDR3 DNA follows: TGTGCCAGCAGCCAAGGGGCGGACAGTGGCTACACCTTC. It yields the protein CASSQGADSGYTF.

This clone was picked up one time. The CDR3 DNA reads TGCGCCAGCAGCTTGGGCGCGGACTACAATGAGCAGTTCTTC. Its protein is CASSLGADYNEQFF. The chain carries TRBV5-1 and TRBJ2-1; unclear D gene. Trimming took off 0 bases at V and 3 bases at J, with 7 bases between the two ends. The CDR3 contains 14 residues. Germline V gene sequence: CDR1 SGHRS, CDR2 YFSETQ. The entire variable domain, with the rest obtained from reference TRBV5-1 and TRBJ2-1, is as follows: KAGVTQTPRYLIKTRGQQVTLSCSPISGHRSVSWYQQTPGQGLQFLFEYFSETQRNKGNFPGRFSGRQFSNSRSEMNVSTLELGDSALYLCASSLGADYNEQFFGPGTRLTVL.